These T cell receptor beta chains were read from a single sample in a study of cytomegalovirus exposure and HLA in healthy donors. Clones were sequenced by immunoSEQ multiplex PCR, and TCRdb holds only the in-frame ones, with some missing. This table has about 150,000 clones, roughly four fifths appearing once. The sequenced sample was PBMCs. The origin of the receptors is a woman aged 40 to 50 in good health and CMV-seronegative. Both conserved end residues are part of each CDR3. The D gene is left open where the match is weak. Clone size is not always given. Where it is, it says once, few, many or a class for expanded clones.

TRBJ1-2	TRBV12-5	TRBD1	-	14	TGTGCTAGTGGTCCACCCGGACAGGGGAAGGGCTACACCTTC	CASGPPGQGKGYTF
TRBJ1-6	TRBV7-9	-	-	14	TGTGCCAGTCGAAGGGAGGCCCCGAATTCGCCCCTCCACTTT	CASRREAPNSPLHF
TRBJ1-1	TRBV6-5	TRBD1	-	14	TGTGCCAGCAGTTACCGACAGGGGAACACTGAAGCTTTCTTT	CASSYRQGNTEAFF
TRBJ2-1	TRBV4-1	TRBD2	-	19	TGCGCCAGCAGCCAATGGGGACTAGCGGTCTCTAGCTCCTACAATGAGCAGTTCTTC	CASSQWGLAVSSSYNEQFF
TRBJ2-7	TRBV7-2	TRBD1	-	14	TGTGCCAGCAGCTTCGGGACAGGGGTCAACGAGCAGTACTTC	CASSFGTGVNEQYF
TRBJ2-7	TRBV6-1	-	-	14	TGTGCCAGCAGTGTGCTGCTGGGGGGCTACGAGCAGTACTTC	CASSVLLGGYEQYF
TRBJ2-7	TRBV19	TRBD2	-	15	TGTGCCAGTAGTATAGCGGGGGGACGCTACTACGAGCAGTACTTC	CASSIAGGRYYEQYF
TRBJ1-4	TRBV7-9	-	-	14	TGTGCCAGCAGCATAGGACAGTTTAATGAAAAACTGTTTTTT	CASSIGQFNEKLFF
TRBJ2-3	TRBV7-9	TRBD2	-	13	TGTTCCAGCAGCTTAGGACTAGCGGGGGCCCCTGTTTTT	CSSSLGLAGAPVF
TRBJ1-5	TRBV2	-	-	18	TGTGCCAGCAGTGGCCTCCTGGGACTCTCGGATAGCAATCAGCCCCAGCATTTT	CASSGLLGLSDSNQPQHF
TRBJ1-2	TRBV6-1	TRBD1	-	15	TGTGCCAGCAGTGCTCAGGGGGCTAGCGACTATGGCTACACCTTC	CASSAQGASDYGYTF
TRBJ2-2	TRBV5-4	TRBD2	-	17	TGTGCCAGCAGCTTGGTGGCGGGGGGAGAGAACACCGGGGAGCTGTTTTTT	CASSLVAGGENTGELFF
TRBJ2-5	TRBV5-1	TRBD2	-	16	TGCGCCAGCAGCTTCCAGGGACTAGCGGGTGGAGAGACCCAGTACTTC	CASSFQGLAGGETQYF
TRBJ2-4	TRBV5-6	-	few	16	TGTGCCAGCAGCCTGAGGGAATTTCTAGCCAAAAACATTCAGTACTTC	CASSLREFLAKNIQYF
TRBJ1-1	TRBV29-1	TRBD1	once	13	TGCAGCGCACATGACAGGGGGAACACTGAAGCTTTCTTT	CSAHDRGNTEAFF
TRBJ1-4	TRBV18	TRBD1	-	16	TGTGCCAGCTCACCCGACGGGACAGCTAATAATGAAAAACTGTTTTTT	CASSPDGTANNEKLFF
TRBJ1-1	TRBV11-3	-	-	13	TGTGCCAGCAGCTCCAGGGGTGGAACTGAAGCTTTCTTT	CASSSRGGTEAFF
TRBJ2-4	TRBV9	TRBD1	-	15	TGTGCCGGGAGATGGGACAGCCTAGCCAAAAACATTCAGTACTTC	CAGRWDSLAKNIQYF
TRBJ2-2	TRBV13	TRBD1	-	16	TGTGCCAGCAGCCCCGAGGACAGGGCGGGGACCGGGGAGCTGTTTTTT	CASSPEDRAGTGELFF
TRBJ1-2	TRBV7-2	-	-	16	TGTGCCAGCAGCTACTACAGGGAAGGTGTCGGCTATGGCTACACCTTC	CASSYYREGVGYGYTF
TRBJ1-4	TRBV5-1	-	-	14	TGCGCCAGCAGCCCCAGGCAGGGTGCCGAAAAACTGTTTTTT	CASSPRQGAEKLFF
TRBJ1-1	TRBV7-9	TRBD1	-	14	TGTGCCAGCAGCCTACGACAGGGTGACACTGAAGCTTTCTTT	CASSLRQGDTEAFF
TRBJ1-5	TRBV19	-	-	14	TGTGCCAGTAGTCCGGTGGTGCCCACTTGGCCCCAGCATTTT	CASSPVVPTWPQHF
TRBJ1-1	TRBV19	-	-	12	TGTGCATGCGGGGGGGGGAACACTGAAGCTTTCTTT	CACGGGNTEAFF
TRBJ2-3	TRBV5-1	TRBD2	-	17	TGCGCCAGCAGCTTGGGGGTAGCGGGGGACACCACAGATACGCAGTATTTT	CASSLGVAGDTTDTQYF
TRBJ1-2	TRBV16	TRBD1	-	13	TGTGCCAGCAGCCAATCACAGGGGAGCGGCTACACCTTC	CASSQSQGSGYTF
TRBJ1-1	TRBV5-1	-	-	14	TGCGCCAGCAGCCCGGACAGAGGGAACACTGAAGCTTTCTTT	CASSPDRGNTEAFF
TRBJ2-5	TRBV4-1	TRBD2	-	16	TGCGCCAGCAGCCAAAACCCCGGGGTAGCGGGGGGGACCCAGTACTTC	CASSQNPGVAGGTQYF
TRBJ2-1	TRBV9	TRBD2	-	16	TGTGCCAGCAGCGTACTTCCACGGGGGGAATACAATGAGCAGTTCTTC	CASSVLPRGEYNEQFF
TRBJ2-1	TRBV6-6	TRBD1	-	15	TGTGCCAGCAGTCCCGGGACAGGGGGCTACAATGAGCAGTTCTTC	CASSPGTGGYNEQFF
TRBJ2-7	TRBV5-6	-	once	15	TGTGCCAGCAGCTTGGGTGCAGGGGACCTCTACGAGCAGTACTTC	CASSLGAGDLYEQYF
TRBJ2-7	TRBV27	-	once	14	TGTGCCAGCAGTCCCATCGGACAGAGTTACGAGCAGTACTTC	CASSPIGQSYEQYF
TRBJ1-3	TRBV19	-	-	13	TGTGCCAGTAGTCTCCGGTTAGGGGACACCATATATTTT	CASSLRLGDTIYF
TRBJ2-5	TRBV7-9	TRBD2	-	15	TGTGCCAGCAGCTATATACGGACTAGTTCAGAGACCCAGTACTTC	CASSYIRTSSETQYF
TRBJ2-7	TRBV28	TRBD1	-	15	TGTGCCAGCAGTACCTACAGGGGGCAACTCGTCGAGCAGTACTTC	CASSTYRGQLVEQYF
TRBJ1-5	TRBV6-1	-	-	17	TGTGCCAGCAGTGCTACATACCCAGGGGTAAGCAATCAGCCCCAGCATTTT	CASSATYPGVSNQPQHF
TRBJ2-7	TRBV5-8	TRBD2	-	15	TGTGCCAGCAGCGAACCGGGACTAGCTATGTACGAGCAGTACTTC	CASSEPGLAMYEQYF
TRBJ2-1	TRBV27	-	-	14	TGTGCCAGCTTCCGGACTGTCGAACACAATGAGCAGTTCTTC	CASFRTVEHNEQFF
TRBJ1-1	TRBV15	-	-	14	TGTGCCACCAGCAGAGACAGTTCGAACACTGAAGCTTTCTTT	CATSRDSSNTEAFF
TRBJ2-3	TRBV7-9	-	-	14	TGTGCCAGCCTAGTAGGTGCGGGTCACGATACGCAGTATTTT	CASLVGAGHDTQYF
TRBJ1-2	TRBV6-6	-	once	13	TGTGCCAGCAGTCACACAGGGAATTATGGCTACACCTTC	CASSHTGNYGYTF
TRBJ2-2	TRBV25-1	-	-	15	TGTGCCAGCAGTGTTGCAGGGACAAACACCGGGGAGCTGTTTTTT	CASSVAGTNTGELFF
TRBJ1-2	TRBV6-5	-	-	14	TGTGCCAGCAGTTACTCGTACAGGGACTATGGCTACACCTTC	CASSYSYRDYGYTF
TRBJ2-3	TRBV7-3	TRBD2	-	16	TGTGCCAGCAGCTTCCGACTAGCGGGGGGCACAGATACGCAGTATTTT	CASSFRLAGGTDTQYF
TRBJ2-3	TRBV5-1	TRBD2	-	19	TGCGCCAGCAGCTTCGAACCAGACTGGGGAGGGGTGGGGACAGATACGCAGTATTTT	CASSFEPDWGGVGTDTQYF
TRBJ1-2	TRBV29-1	-	few	12	TGCAGCGTTTTCGGCAGGGACTATGGCTACACCTTC	CSVFGRDYGYTF
TRBJ2-3	TRBV4-1	TRBD2	-	18	TGCGCCAGCAGCCTCGGACTAGCGGGGGTCCTCCACACAGATACGCAGTATTTT	CASSLGLAGVLHTDTQYF
TRBJ1-5	TRBV15	-	few	12	TGTGCCACCAGCAGAGAGGCCTTCACCCAGCATTTT	CATSREAFTQHF
TRBJ2-1	TRBV27	-	-	16	TGTGCCAGCAGTTTATCGACTCCTAACCCCTACAATGAGCAGTTCTTC	CASSLSTPNPYNEQFF
TRBJ1-6	TRBV1	-	few	15	TGCACCAGCAGTCGCGCGACAGGGTCTGTTTCACCCCTCCACTTT	CTSSRATGSVSPLHF
TRBJ2-5	TRBV4-1	TRBD2	-	17	TGCGCCAGCAGCCAAGATGTACAGCGGGGGAATCAAGAGACCCAGTACTTC	CASSQDVQRGNQETQYF
TRBJ1-4	TRBV7-9	-	-	14	TGTTCCAGCAGCCTCCAGTCGGGGAATGAAAAACTGTTTTTT	CSSSLQSGNEKLFF
TRBJ1-5	TRBV10-3	-	-	15	TGTGCCATCAGTGAGTTCGGGGGAAACAATCAGCCCCAGCATTTT	CAISEFGGNNQPQHF
TRBJ2-4	TRBV25-1	TRBD2	-	16	TGTGCCAGCAGCTGGGGTAGCGGGGGGGCCAAAAACATTCAGTACTTC	CASSWGSGGAKNIQYF
TRBJ2-2	TRBV6-5	TRBD2	-	15	TGTGCCAGTCGTCCCCCGGCGGGGGGGCCCGGGGAGCTGTTTTTT	CASRPPAGGPGELFF